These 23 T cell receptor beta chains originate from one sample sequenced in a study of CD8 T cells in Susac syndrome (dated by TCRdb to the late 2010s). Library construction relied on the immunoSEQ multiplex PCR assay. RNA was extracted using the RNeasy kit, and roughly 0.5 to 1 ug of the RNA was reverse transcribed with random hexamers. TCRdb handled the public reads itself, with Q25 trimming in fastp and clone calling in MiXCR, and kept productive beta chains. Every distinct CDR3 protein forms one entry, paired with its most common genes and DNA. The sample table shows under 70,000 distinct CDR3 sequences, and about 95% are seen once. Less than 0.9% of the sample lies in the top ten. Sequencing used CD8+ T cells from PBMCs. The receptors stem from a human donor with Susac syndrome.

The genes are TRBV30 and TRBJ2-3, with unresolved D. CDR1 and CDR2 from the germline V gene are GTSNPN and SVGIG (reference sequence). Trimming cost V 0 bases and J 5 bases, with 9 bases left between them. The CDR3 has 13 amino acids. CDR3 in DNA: TGTGCCTGGAGTGTTCACGCGGTAGATACGCAGTATTTT. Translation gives CAWSVHAVDTQYF. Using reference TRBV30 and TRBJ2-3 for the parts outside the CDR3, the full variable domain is SQTIHQWPATLVQPVGSPLSLECTVEGTSNPNLYWYRQAAGRGLQLLFYSVGIGQISSEVPQNLSASRPQDRQFILSSKKLLLSDSGFYLCAWSVHAVDTQYFGPGTRLTVL.

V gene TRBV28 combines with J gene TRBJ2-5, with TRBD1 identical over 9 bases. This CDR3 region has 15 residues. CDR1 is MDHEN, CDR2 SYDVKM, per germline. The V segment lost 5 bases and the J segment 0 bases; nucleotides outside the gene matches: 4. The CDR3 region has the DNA TGTGCCAGCAGTAGGACAGGGGCAGACCAAGAGACCCAGTACTTC. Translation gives CASSRTGADQETQYF. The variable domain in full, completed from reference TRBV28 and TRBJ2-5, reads DVKVTQSSRYLVKRTGEKVFLECVQDMDHENMFWYRQDPGLGLRLIYFSYDVKMKEKGDIPEGYSVSREKKERFSLILESASTNQTSMYLCASSRTGADQETQYFGPGTRLLVL.

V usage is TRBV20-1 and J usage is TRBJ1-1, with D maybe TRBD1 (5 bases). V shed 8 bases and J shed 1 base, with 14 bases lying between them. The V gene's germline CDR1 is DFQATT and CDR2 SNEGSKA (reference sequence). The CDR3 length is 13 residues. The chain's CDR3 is CSPGPRGNTEAFF. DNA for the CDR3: TGCAGTCCCGGGCCTAGGGGGAACACTGAAGCTTTCTTT.

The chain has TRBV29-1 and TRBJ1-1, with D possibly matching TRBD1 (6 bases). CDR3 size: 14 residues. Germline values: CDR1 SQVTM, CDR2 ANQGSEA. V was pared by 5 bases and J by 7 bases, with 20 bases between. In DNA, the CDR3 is TGCAGCGTTTCCGGTTCTGATGAGGGGGTTGAAGCTTTCTTT. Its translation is CSVSGSDEGVEAFF.

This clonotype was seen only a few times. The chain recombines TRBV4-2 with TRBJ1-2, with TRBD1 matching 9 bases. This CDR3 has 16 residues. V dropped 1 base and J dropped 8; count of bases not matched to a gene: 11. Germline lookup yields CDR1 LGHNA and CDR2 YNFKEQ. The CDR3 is CASSQVSGQGMGGYTF. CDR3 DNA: TGTGCCAGCAGCCAAGTATCCGGACAGGGGATGGGGGGCTACACCTTC.

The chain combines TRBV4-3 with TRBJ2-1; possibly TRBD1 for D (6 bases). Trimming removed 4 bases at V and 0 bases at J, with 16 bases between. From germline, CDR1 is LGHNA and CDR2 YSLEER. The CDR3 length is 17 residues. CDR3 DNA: TGCGCCAGCAGCCCAACAGGGTTACTTAGCTCCTACAATGAGCAGTTCTTC. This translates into CASSPTGLLSSYNEQFF.

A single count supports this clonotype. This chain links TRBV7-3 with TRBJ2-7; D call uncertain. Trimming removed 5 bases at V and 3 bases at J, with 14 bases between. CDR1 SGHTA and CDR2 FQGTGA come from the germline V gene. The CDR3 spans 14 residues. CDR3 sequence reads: CASSPLAGHYEQYF. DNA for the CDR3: TGTGCCAGCAGCCCCCTGGCAGGCCACTACGAGCAGTACTTC. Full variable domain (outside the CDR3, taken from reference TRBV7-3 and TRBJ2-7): GAGVSQTPSNKVTEKGKYVELRCDPISGHTALYWYRQSLGQGPEFLIYFQGTGAADDSGLPNDRFFAVRPEGSVSTLKIQRTERGDSAVYLCASSPLAGHYEQYFGPGTRLTVT.

The CDR3 DNA is TGTGCCAGCACGCCGGGGGGTAGATACGAGCAGTACTTC. Its translation: CASTPGGRYEQYF. The genes are TRBV7-9 and TRBJ2-7, with 7 bases fitting TRBD2. Germline-derived CDR1 and CDR2 are SEHNR and FQNEAQ (reference sequence). J was trimmed by 4 bases and V by 7 bases; bases with no gene match: 7. The length of the CDR3 is 13 residues.

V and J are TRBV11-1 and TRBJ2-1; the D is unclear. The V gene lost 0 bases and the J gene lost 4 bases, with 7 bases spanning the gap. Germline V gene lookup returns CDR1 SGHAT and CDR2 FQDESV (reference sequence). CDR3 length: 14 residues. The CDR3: CASSLAGEYNEQFF. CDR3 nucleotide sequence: TGTGCCAGCAGCTTAGCTGGCGAGTACAATGAGCAGTTCTTC.

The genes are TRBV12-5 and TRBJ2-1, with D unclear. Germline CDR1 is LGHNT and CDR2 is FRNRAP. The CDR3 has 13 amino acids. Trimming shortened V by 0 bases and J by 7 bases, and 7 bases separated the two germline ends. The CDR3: CASGLVLANEQFF. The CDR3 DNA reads TGTGCTAGTGGTTTGGTACTCGCGAATGAGCAGTTCTTC.

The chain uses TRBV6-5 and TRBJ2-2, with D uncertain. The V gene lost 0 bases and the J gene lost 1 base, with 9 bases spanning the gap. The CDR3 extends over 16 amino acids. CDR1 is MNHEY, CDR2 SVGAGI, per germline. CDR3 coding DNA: TGTGCCAGCAGTTACTCGATGGCGCTGAACACCGGGGAGCTGTTTTTT. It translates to CASSYSMALNTGELFF.

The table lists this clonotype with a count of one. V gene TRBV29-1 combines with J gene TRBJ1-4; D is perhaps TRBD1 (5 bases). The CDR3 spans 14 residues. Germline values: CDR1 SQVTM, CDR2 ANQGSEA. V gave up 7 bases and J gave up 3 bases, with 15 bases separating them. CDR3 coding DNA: TGCAGCGCCTCTCCCGCAGGGTCTAATGAAAAACTGTTTTTT. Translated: CSASPAGSNEKLFF.

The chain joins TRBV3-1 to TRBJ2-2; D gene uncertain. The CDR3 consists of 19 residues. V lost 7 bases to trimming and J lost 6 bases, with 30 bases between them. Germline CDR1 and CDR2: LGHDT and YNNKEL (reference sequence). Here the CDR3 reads CASNHNRLSSQPSPGELFF. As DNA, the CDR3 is TGTGCCAGCAACCACAATAGGCTATCGAGTCAACCCTCCCCCGGGGAGCTGTTTTTT. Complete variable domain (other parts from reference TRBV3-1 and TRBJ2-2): DTAVSQTPKYLVTQMGNDKSIKCEQNLGHDTMYWYKQDSKKFLKIMFSYNNKELIINETVPNRFSPKSPDKAHLNLHINSLELGDSAVYFCASNHNRLSSQPSPGELFFGEGSRLTVL.

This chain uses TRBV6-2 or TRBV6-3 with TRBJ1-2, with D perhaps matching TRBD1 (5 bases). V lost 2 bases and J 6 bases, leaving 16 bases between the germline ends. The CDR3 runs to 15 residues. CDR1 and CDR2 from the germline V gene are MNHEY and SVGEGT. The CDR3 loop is CASSYGAGNFDGYTF. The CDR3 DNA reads TGTGCCAGCAGTTACGGGGCAGGGAATTTCGATGGCTACACCTTC.

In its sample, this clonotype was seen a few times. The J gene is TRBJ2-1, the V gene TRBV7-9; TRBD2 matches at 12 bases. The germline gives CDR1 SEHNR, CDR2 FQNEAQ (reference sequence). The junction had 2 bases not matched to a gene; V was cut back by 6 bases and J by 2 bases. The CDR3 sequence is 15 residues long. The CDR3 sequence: CASSLAGGPYNEQFF. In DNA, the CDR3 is TGTGCCAGCAGTCTAGCGGGGGGGCCCTACAATGAGCAGTTCTTC.

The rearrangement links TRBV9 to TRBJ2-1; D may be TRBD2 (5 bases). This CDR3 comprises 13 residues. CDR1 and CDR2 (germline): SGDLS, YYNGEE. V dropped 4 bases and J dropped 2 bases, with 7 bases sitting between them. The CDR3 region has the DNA TGTGCCAGCAGCCCCGGGGCCTACAATGAGCAGTTCTTC. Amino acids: CASSPGAYNEQFF.

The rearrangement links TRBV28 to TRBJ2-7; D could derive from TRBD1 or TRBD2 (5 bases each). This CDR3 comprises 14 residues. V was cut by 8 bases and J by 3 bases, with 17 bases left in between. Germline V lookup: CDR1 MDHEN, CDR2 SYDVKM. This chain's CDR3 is CASVPSLGGYEQYF. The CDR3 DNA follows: TGTGCCAGCGTCCCCAGTCTTGGGGGCTACGAGCAGTACTTC.

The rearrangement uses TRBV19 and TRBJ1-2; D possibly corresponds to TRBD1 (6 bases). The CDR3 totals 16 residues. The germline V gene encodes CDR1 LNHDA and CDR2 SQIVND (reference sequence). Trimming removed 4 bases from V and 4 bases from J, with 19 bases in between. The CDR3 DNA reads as TGTGCCAGTAGTAGCCCGATACCGGCCAGGGGCTATGGCTACACCTTC. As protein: CASSSPIPARGYGYTF.

The CDR3 sequence: CASSLNSRYEQYF. DNA of the CDR3: TGTGCCAGCAGCTTAAACTCACGATACGAGCAGTACTTC. The chain links TRBV11-2 to TRBJ2-7, with D unresolved. CDR1 is SGHAT, CDR2 FQNNGV, per germline. The CDR3 loop spans 13 amino acids. Trimming left V 2 bases short and J 4 bases short, with 9 bases between.

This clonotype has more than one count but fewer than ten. CDR3 in amino acids: CASSLGRNYGYTF. The CDR3 DNA reads TGTGCCAGCAGCTTAGGCCGAAACTATGGCTACACCTTC. V is TRBV7-9 and J is TRBJ1-2; D call uncertain. Trimming took 1 base from V and 2 from J, leaving 5 bases between them. The CDR3 extends over 13 amino acids. Germline CDR1 is SEHNR and CDR2 is FQNEAQ (reference sequence).

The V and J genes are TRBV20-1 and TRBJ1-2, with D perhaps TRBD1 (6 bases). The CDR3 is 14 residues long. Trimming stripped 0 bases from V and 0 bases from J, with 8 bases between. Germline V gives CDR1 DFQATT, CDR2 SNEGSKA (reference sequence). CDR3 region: CSAREDSPNYGYTF. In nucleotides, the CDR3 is TGCAGTGCTAGAGAGGACAGCCCTAACTATGGCTACACCTTC.

The CDR3 DNA is TGCGCCAGCAGCGCCGCCGTCTCCTACGAGCAGTACTTC. Residues: CASSAAVSYEQYF. This rearrangement joins TRBV5-1 to TRBJ2-7; D is undetermined. Trimming removed 4 bases from V and 0 bases from J, with 8 bases in between. CDR1 SGHRS and CDR2 YFSETQ come from the germline V gene. There are 13 residues in the CDR3.

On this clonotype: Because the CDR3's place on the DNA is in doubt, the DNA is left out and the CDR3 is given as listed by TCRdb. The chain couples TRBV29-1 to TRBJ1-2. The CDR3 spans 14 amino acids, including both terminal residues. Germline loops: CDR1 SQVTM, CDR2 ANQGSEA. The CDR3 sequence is CSVLTFEGPYGYTF.